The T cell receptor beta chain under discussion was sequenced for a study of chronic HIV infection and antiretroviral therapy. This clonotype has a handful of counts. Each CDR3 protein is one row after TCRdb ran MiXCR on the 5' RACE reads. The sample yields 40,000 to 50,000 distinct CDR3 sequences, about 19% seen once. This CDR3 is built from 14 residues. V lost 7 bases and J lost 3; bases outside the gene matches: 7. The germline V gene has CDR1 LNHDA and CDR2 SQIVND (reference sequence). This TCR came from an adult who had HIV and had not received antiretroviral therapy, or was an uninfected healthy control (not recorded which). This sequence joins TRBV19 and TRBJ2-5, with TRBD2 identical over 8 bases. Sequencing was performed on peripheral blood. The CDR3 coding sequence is TGTGCCAGTACCCCAACTAGCGGTAAAGAGACCCAGTACTTC. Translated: CASTPTSGKETQYF.